A single sample gave rise to the 28 T cell receptor beta chains below, sequenced in a study of blood T cell repertoires in COVID-19. TCRdb keeps only in-frame clones here, not all; method: immunoSEQ multiplex PCR. The table lists around 260,000 clones, around 90% of them singletons. Source material: peripheral blood. The receptors here all came from a woman between 70 and 85 years old with COVID-19, enrolled during active disease.

The chain couples TRBV11-3 to TRBJ1-1; the match to TRBD1 covers 9 bases. The CDR3 spans 16 residues. The germline gives CDR1 SGHNT, CDR2 YENEEA. The trim removed 1 base at V and 3 bases at J, leaving 6 bases unmatched. DNA of the CDR3: TGTGCCAGCAGCTTAGCCCAGGACAGGGGCGACACTGAAGCTTTCTTT. Its translation is CASSLAQDRGDTEAFF.

This clone was seen a few times. The chain links TRBV4-1 to TRBJ1-5; D might be TRBD1 (6 bases). V lost 2 bases, J lost 5 bases, and 7 bases lay in between. The CDR3 extends over 13 amino acids. Germline CDR1 is MGHRA and CDR2 is YSYEKL. The CDR3: CASSQHRDQPQHF. The CDR3 DNA reads TGCGCCAGCAGCCAACACAGGGATCAGCCCCAGCATTTT.

This clone is a singleton in its sample. This CDR3 is CASSLLLAGGSYEQYF. In nucleotides, the CDR3 is TGTGCCAGCAGCCTACTTTTAGCGGGAGGATCCTACGAGCAGTACTTC. V and J are TRBV7-9 and TRBJ2-7, with TRBD2 matching 10 bases. V dropped 5 bases and J dropped 1; count of bases not matched to a gene: 8. This CDR3 has 16 residues. The V gene's germline CDR1 is SEHNR and CDR2 FQNEAQ (reference sequence).

V is TRBV11-2 and J is TRBJ2-7; D gene uncertain. The CDR3 runs to 15 residues. Trimming shortened V by 1 base and J by 1 base, and 11 bases separated the two germline ends. Germline values: CDR1 SGHAT, CDR2 FQNNGV. CDR3 nucleotide sequence: TGTGCCAGCAGCTTAGGATCCACGGTGTCCTACGAGCAGTACTTC. It yields the protein CASSLGSTVSYEQYF.

The V call is TRBV3-1 (or the pseudogene TRBV3-2), the J call TRBJ2-7, with 10 bases fitting TRBD2. Trimming cost V 4 bases and J 1 base; bases outside gene matches: 7. The CDR3 length is 16 residues. The germline gives CDR1 LGHDT, CDR2 YNNKEL (reference sequence). CDR3 amino acids: CASSLVLAGASYEQYF. CDR3 coding DNA: TGTGCCAGCAGCCTGGTCCTAGCGGGAGCGTCCTACGAGCAGTACTTC.

The rearrangement links TRBV7-2 to TRBJ2-4; D is perhaps TRBD2 (6 bases). Trimming cost V 5 bases and J 2 bases, with 16 bases left between them. CDR1 and CDR2 (germline): SGHTA, FQGNSA. The CDR3 runs to 16 residues. The CDR3 reads CASSPPYGGTKNIQYF. The DNA of the CDR3 is TGTGCCAGCAGCCCTCCCTATGGGGGGACCAAAAACATTCAGTACTTC.

The rearrangement joins TRBV2 to TRBJ2-7; TRBD1 matches 7 bases. This CDR3 contains 12 residues. CDR1 SNHLY and CDR2 FYNNEI come from the germline V gene. After removal of 5 bases from V and 3 bases from J, the junction contained 1 base not matched to a gene. The CDR3 sequence is CASSRDSYEQYF. CDR3 DNA sequence: TGTGCCAGCAGTCGGGACAGCTACGAGCAGTACTTC. Supplemented by reference TRBV2 and TRBJ2-7, the full variable domain reads EPEVTQTPSHQVTQMGQEVILRCVPISNHLYFYWYRQILGQKVEFLVSFYNNEISEKSEIFDDQFSVERPDGSNFTLKIRSTKLEDSAMYFCASSRDSYEQYFGPGTRLTVT.

This rearrangement joins TRBV5-1 to TRBJ1-6, with 11 nucleotides matching TRBD1. CDR3 length: 15 residues. Trimming took 3 bases from V and 5 from J; bases not matched to a gene: 1. The germline V gene encodes CDR1 SGHRS and CDR2 YFSETQ. The CDR3 spells CASSWTGGDNSPLHF. DNA for the CDR3: TGCGCCAGCAGCTGGACAGGGGGCGATAATTCACCCCTCCACTTT.

This chain joins TRBV30 and TRBJ1-6; possibly TRBD1 for D (5 bases). Germline CDR1 is GTSNPN and CDR2 is SVGIG (reference sequence). The V end was cut by 5 bases, the J end by 15 bases, with 11 bases between. The CDR3 runs to 10 residues. DNA of the CDR3: TGTGCCTGGGGACAAGCTCGCCTCCACTTT. It encodes CAWGQARLHF. Based on the CDR3 plus reference TRBV30 and TRBJ1-6, the full variable domain is SQTIHQWPATLVQPVGSPLSLECTVEGTSNPNLYWYRQAAGRGLQLLFYSVGIGQISSEVPQNLSASRPQDRQFILSSKKLLLSDSGFYLCAWGQARLHFGNGTRLTVT.

This clone was picked up one time. The V call is TRBV6-2 or TRBV6-3, the J call TRBJ2-7; 10 nucleotides align to TRBD2. The V gene's germline CDR1 is MNHEY and CDR2 SVGEGT. CDR3 length: 15 residues. With 4 bases clipped from V and 3 bases from J, the junction kept 6 bases outside the gene matches. CDR3 loop: CASSLLAGVLYEQYF. DNA for the CDR3: TGTGCCAGCAGTTTGCTAGCGGGAGTACTCTACGAGCAGTACTTC.

V is TRBV6-1 and J is TRBJ1-2, with D possibly matching TRBD1 (5 bases). Per germline, CDR1 MNHNS and CDR2 SASEGT. This CDR3 comprises 14 residues. V lost 3 bases and J lost 7, with 15 bases in between. The CDR3 spells CASSESAQGAGYTF. The CDR3 bases are TGTGCCAGCAGTGAGAGTGCCCAGGGTGCTGGCTACACCTTC.

The chain recombines TRBV7-9 with TRBJ1-2; TRBD1 might be the D (5 bases). The V and J ends lost 2 bases and 4 bases respectively, with 14 bases between them. This CDR3 is 15 amino acids long. Germline CDR1 and CDR2: SEHNR and FQNEAQ (reference sequence). The CDR3 sequence: CASSLTDTVVYGYTF. As DNA, the CDR3 is TGTGCCAGCAGCTTAACGGACACCGTGGTCTATGGCTACACCTTC.

J is TRBJ2-1 and V is TRBV7-8, with 12 bases matching TRBD2. Trimming cost V 5 bases and J 7 bases; bases outside gene matches: 15. Germline loops: CDR1 SGHVS, CDR2 FQNEAQ. The CDR3 extends over 18 amino acids. As DNA, the CDR3 is TGTGCCAGCAGCCGACAGGGGGCGACTAGCGGGAGATCAAATGAGCAGTTCTTC. It translates to CASSRQGATSGRSNEQFF. Full variable domain (missing parts from reference TRBV7-8 and TRBJ2-1): GAGVSQSPRYKVAKRGQDVALRCDPISGHVSLFWYQQALGQGPEFLTYFQNEAQLDKSGLPSDRFFAERPEGSVSTLKIQRTQQEDSAVYLCASSRQGATSGRSNEQFFGPGTRLTVL.

The V call is TRBV19, the J call TRBJ2-1; D unclear. Germline lookup yields CDR1 LNHDA and CDR2 SQIVND (reference sequence). V lost 7 bases, J lost 3 bases, and 4 bases lay in between. The CDR3 length is 11 residues. The DNA for the CDR3 is TGTGCCAGTACCAACTACAATGAGCAGTTCTTC. Translating gives CASTNYNEQFF.

The rearrangement joins TRBV7-6 to TRBJ1-5, with D unresolved. Per the germline V gene, CDR1 is SGHVS and CDR2 is FNYEAQ. The CDR3 spans 17 residues. V lost 1 base and J lost 2, with 15 bases in between. In DNA, the CDR3 is TGTGCCAGCAGCTTAGACAGTCCCCCGGTGGGCAATCAGCCCCAGCATTTT. Its translation is CASSLDSPPVGNQPQHF.

The chain joins TRBV19 to TRBJ1-4; 7 bases agree with TRBD1. Trimming cost V 10 bases and J 4 bases; bases outside gene matches: 6. CDR3 length: 13 amino acids. From germline, CDR1 is LNHDA and CDR2 SQIVND (reference sequence). This chain's CDR3 is CATRDSVNEKLFF. In nucleotides, the CDR3 is TGTGCCACTCGGGACAGCGTTAATGAAAAACTGTTTTTT.

The chain links TRBV2 to TRBJ2-3; D uncertain. Looked up from germline, CDR1 is SNHLY and CDR2 is FYNNEI. Trimming cost V 5 bases and J 2 bases, with 2 bases left between them. The CDR3 length is 11 residues. CDR3 nucleotides: TGTGCCAGCAGTCACACAGATACGCAGTATTTT. It specifies CASSHTDTQYF.

This chain uses TRBV5-1 with TRBJ2-5; no clear D gene. This CDR3 region has 13 residues. Germline lookup yields CDR1 SGHRS and CDR2 YFSETQ. The germline V and J ends were trimmed by 3 bases and 2 bases, with 8 bases remaining between them. The CDR3 spells CASSYGMQETQYF. The CDR3 coding sequence is TGCGCCAGCAGCTACGGTATGCAAGAGACCCAGTACTTC.

The chain carries TRBV9 and TRBJ1-3; D remains ambiguous. CDR1 and CDR2 (germline): SGDLS, YYNGEE. Trimming removed 3 bases from V and 2 bases from J, with 15 bases in between. This CDR3 spans 16 amino acids. The CDR3 DNA follows: TGTGCCAGCAGCGGATCGACACCACTGCCTGGAAACACCATATATTTT. Translated: CASSGSTPLPGNTIYF. Variable domain in full (rest from reference TRBV9 and TRBJ1-3): DSGVTQTPKHLITATGQRVTLRCSPRSGDLSVYWYQQSLDQGLQFLIQYYNGEERAKGNILERFSAQQFPDLHSELNLSSLELGDSALYFCASSGSTPLPGNTIYFGEGSWLTVV.

The gene calls are TRBV11-3 and TRBJ1-6; 9 positions agree with TRBD1. V shed 5 bases, J shed 5 bases, and the junction held 4 bases outside the gene matches. The CDR3 is made up of 15 amino acids. Germline CDR1 SGHNT, CDR2 YENEEA. The DNA of the CDR3 is TGTGCCAGCAGCCGCCGGACAGGGGATAATTCACCCCTCCACTTT. Translated, it gives CASSRRTGDNSPLHF. Complete variable domain (other parts from reference TRBV11-3 and TRBJ1-6): EAGVVQSPRYKIIEKKQPVAFWCNPISGHNTLYWYLQNLGQGPELLIRYENEEAVDDSQLPKDRFSAERLKGVDSTLKIQPAELGDSAVYLCASSRRTGDNSPLHFGNGTRLTVT.

V is TRBV7-3 and J is TRBJ2-2, with D perhaps TRBD1 (6 bases). This CDR3 region has 14 residues. Trimming took 4 bases from V and 1 from J, leaving 7 bases between them. From germline, CDR1 is SGHTA and CDR2 FQGTGA. The CDR3 sequence: CASSSTGNTGELFF. CDR3 nucleotides: TGTGCCAGCAGCTCGACAGGGAACACCGGGGAGCTGTTTTTT.

The chain couples TRBV7-6 to TRBJ1-3, with a weak D call TRBD1 (6 bases). Per the germline V gene, CDR1 is SGHVS and CDR2 is FNYEAQ. CDR3 length: 18 residues. V lost 4 bases and J 2 bases, leaving 21 bases between the germline ends. In DNA form, the CDR3 reads TGTGCCAGCAGCTCAACCTCCGAGGGGGAGCGCGCTGGAAACACCATATATTTT. It encodes CASSSTSEGERAGNTIYF. Full variable domain (missing parts from reference TRBV7-6 and TRBJ1-3): GAGVSQSPRYKVTKRGQDVALRCDPISGHVSLYWYRQALGQGPEFLTYFNYEAQQDKSGLPNDRFSAERPEGSISTLTIQRTEQRDSAMYRCASSSTSEGERAGNTIYFGEGSWLTVV.

The rearrangement joins TRBV5-4 to TRBJ1-6; 8 positions match TRBD1. The CDR3 totals 15 residues. Losses at the gene ends were 2 bases for V and 8 bases for J; bases not matched to a gene: 6. Per germline, CDR1 SGHNT and CDR2 YYREEE (reference sequence). In nucleotides, the CDR3 is TGTGCCAGCAGCTTTCAGGGGGCCCTGGATTCACCCCTCCACTTT. It codes for CASSFQGALDSPLHF.

The chain has TRBV5-1 and TRBJ2-2, with 8 positions matching TRBD1. With V trimmed by 3 bases and J by 7 bases, 2 bases remained unmatched. Germline CDR1 SGHRS, CDR2 YFSETQ. The CDR3 is made up of 13 amino acids. The CDR3 sequence is CASSSGQGGELFF. The DNA for the CDR3 is TGCGCCAGCAGCTCTGGACAGGGCGGGGAGCTGTTTTTT.

The J gene is TRBJ2-1, the V gene TRBV27; TRBD2 agrees at 10 bases. The junction had 11 bases not matched to a gene; V was cut back by 6 bases and J by 6 bases. Germline-derived CDR1 and CDR2 are MNHEY and SMNVEV (reference sequence). CDR3 length: 16 residues. CDR3 residues: CASSRPGAGGSNEQFF. DNA for the CDR3: TGTGCCAGCAGCCGCCCCGGAGCGGGAGGGAGCAATGAGCAGTTCTTC.

The gene calls are TRBV7-2 and TRBJ1-4, with 9 bases matching TRBD1. CDR3 length: 14 amino acids. CDR1 is SGHTA and CDR2 is FQGNSA in the germline V gene. The junction had 6 bases not matched to a gene; V was cut back by 6 bases and J by 7 bases. CDR3 nucleotides: TGTGCCAGCAGTCTCACAGGGGGCGGTGAAAAACTGTTTTTT. It translates to CASSLTGGGEKLFF.

The chain links TRBV7-2 to TRBJ2-5; 8 bases map to TRBD2. Trimming cost V 1 base and J 1 base; bases outside gene matches: 11. Germline CDR1 reads SGHTA; CDR2 reads FQGNSA. The length of the CDR3 is 18 residues. The CDR3 protein is CASSLVSSGSTFQETQYF. The DNA for the CDR3 is TGTGCCAGCAGCTTAGTCTCTAGCGGGTCGACCTTCCAAGAGACCCAGTACTTC.

Notes on this clone: This same CDR3 is encoded by further DNA sequences in the sample. The chain joins TRBV20-1 to TRBJ2-7; D is uncertain. Germline V gene data show CDR1 as DFQATT and CDR2 as SNEGSKA (reference sequence). V was shortened by 5 bases and J by 0 bases, with 5 bases between the two germline ends. The CDR3 covers 11 residues. The CDR3 bases are TGCAGTGCTCTGAGCTCCTACGAGCAGTACTTC. Amino acid sequence: CSALSSYEQYF.